What follows are 26 T cell receptor beta chains derived from one specimen sequenced in a study of T-cell memory formation after mild COVID-19. TCRdb itself ran the 5' RACE reads through MiXCR, one entry per CDR3 protein. The table lists hundreds of thousands of distinct CDR3 sequences, 20% to 25% of them singletons. The sequenced sample was PBMCs or a T cell subset sorted from them (not recorded which). These TCRs come from an adult woman who had mild COVID-19 (a few samples of this study predate the infection). Cell type and time point are not known.

This clonotype has a handful of counts. V gene TRBV12-3 or TRBV12-4 combines with J gene TRBJ1-2; perhaps TRBD1 as D (5 bases). This CDR3 comprises 14 residues. V was trimmed by 4 bases and J by 2 bases, leaving 11 bases between them. For the CDR3, the DNA is TGTGCCAGCAGTTCGGGGGTATCCAACTATGGCTACACCTTC. Protein sequence: CASSSGVSNYGYTF.

This clonotype was seen once. This chain links TRBV15 with TRBJ2-7, with D tentatively TRBD1 or TRBD2 (5 bases each). This CDR3 has 15 residues. V was cut by 1 base and J by 4 bases, with 14 bases left in between. Germline-derived CDR1 and CDR2 are LNHNV and YYDKDF (reference sequence). CDR3 protein: CATSRGLYGAYEQYF. The CDR3 DNA follows: TGTGCCACCAGCAGAGGACTGTACGGGGCTTACGAGCAGTACTTC.

The J gene is TRBJ2-1, the V gene TRBV6-2 or TRBV6-3; 10 bases agree with TRBD2. The CDR3 is 16 residues long. Germline V gives CDR1 MNHEY, CDR2 SVGEGT. V shed 6 bases, J shed 0 bases, and the junction held 5 bases outside the gene matches. The CDR3, as DNA: TGTGCCAGCAGCCGTAGCGGGGGGAGCTCCTACAATGAGCAGTTCTTC. Encoded protein: CASSRSGGSSYNEQFF.

This clonotype was found once. CDR3 region: CASSPQAGSPLHF. Here the CDR3 DNA reads TGTGCCAGCTCACCACAAGCTGGTTCACCCCTCCACTTT. The chain joins TRBV18 to TRBJ1-6; D is unclear. Germline CDR1 reads KGHSH; CDR2 reads LQKENI. The length of the CDR3 is 13 residues. V lost 1 base and J 9 bases, leaving 7 bases between the germline ends.

Many counts were recorded for this clonotype. J is TRBJ1-2 and V is TRBV5-1; D is ambiguous. Germline CDR1 and CDR2: SGHRS and YFSETQ. The CDR3 has 13 amino acids. Trimming removed 0 bases from V and 2 bases from J, with 5 bases in between. CDR3 amino acids: CASSLVGNYGYTF. The CDR3 coding sequence is TGCGCCAGCAGCTTGGTGGGAAACTATGGCTACACCTTC. Full variable domain (rest looked up from reference TRBV5-1 and TRBJ1-2): KAGVTQTPRYLIKTRGQQVTLSCSPISGHRSVSWYQQTPGQGLQFLFEYFSETQRNKGNFPGRFSGRQFSNSRSEMNVSTLELGDSALYLCASSLVGNYGYTFGSGTRLTVV.

V usage is TRBV6-2 or TRBV6-3 and J usage is TRBJ2-2; D may be TRBD2 (5 bases). The germline gives CDR1 MNHEY, CDR2 SVGEGT. The V end was cut by 5 bases, the J end by 6 bases, with 25 bases between. The CDR3 has 18 residues. CDR3 sequence: CASSRPLGVSPGAGELFF. CDR3 in DNA: TGTGCCAGCAGTCGCCCCCTCGGTGTGAGCCCCGGGGCCGGGGAGCTGTTTTTT.

The J gene is TRBJ1-2, the V gene TRBV7-9; 9 positions agree with TRBD1. V was clipped by 5 bases and J by 8 bases; unmatched bases: 12. Germline-derived CDR1 and CDR2 are SEHNR and FQNEAQ (reference sequence). This CDR3 region has 15 residues. CDR3: CASSRPGTGTGGYTF. The CDR3 region has the DNA TGTGCCAGCAGCCGTCCCGGGACAGGGACAGGCGGCTACACCTTC. Based on the CDR3 plus reference TRBV7-9 and TRBJ1-2, the full variable domain is DTGVSQNPRHKITKRGQNVTFRCDPISEHNRLYWYRQTLGQGPEFLTYFQNEAQLEKSRLLSDRFSAERPKGSFSTLEIQRTEQGDSAMYLCASSRPGTGTGGYTFGSGTRLTVV.

The chain has TRBV12-3 or TRBV12-4 and TRBJ1-5; D uncertain. V was shortened by 4 bases and J by 6 bases, with 10 bases between the two germline ends. The CDR3 runs 13 residues. This chain's CDR3 is CASSSTWGQPQHF. CDR3 in DNA: TGTGCCAGCAGTTCTACCTGGGGTCAGCCCCAGCATTTT.

V usage is TRBV15 and J usage is TRBJ1-1, with 7 bases lining up with TRBD1. The CDR3 sequence is 16 residues long. Germline V lookup: CDR1 LNHNV, CDR2 YYDKDF (reference sequence). J lost 1 base, V lost 3 bases, and 8 bases had no gene match. The CDR3 DNA reads as TGTGCCACCAGCAGGGGACAACAGGGGAAGAACACTGAAGCTTTCTTT. Amino acid sequence: CATSRGQQGKNTEAFF.

This clonotype was recorded a few times. This rearrangement joins TRBV12-3 or TRBV12-4 to TRBJ1-1, with 8 bases lining up with TRBD1. V lost 5 bases to trimming and J lost 12 bases; unmatched junction nucleotides: 8. CDR3 length equals 12 residues. CDR3 amino acids: CASSPGRDRTFF. The CDR3 region has the DNA TGTGCCAGCAGTCCCGGGCGGGACAGGACTTTCTTT.

This chain connects TRBV20-1 to TRBJ2-5; weak D call: TRBD2 (5 bases). The CDR3 spans 11 residues. CDR1 and CDR2 from the germline V gene are DFQATT and SNEGSKA (reference sequence). Deletions cut 7 bases from V and 4 bases from J, with 10 bases between. CDR3 in amino acids: CSVASRETQYF. CDR3 sequence (DNA): TGCAGTGTAGCGTCAAGAGAGACCCAGTACTTC.

The chain combines TRBV7-9 with TRBJ2-3; 7 bases line up with TRBD2. CDR1 is SEHNR, CDR2 FQNEAQ, per germline (reference sequence). The CDR3 spans 15 residues. V was pared by 9 bases and J by 0 bases, with 9 bases of the junction left unmatched. In nucleotides, the CDR3 is TGTGCCAGGGGGAGGGTGACCTCTAGCACAGATACGCAGTATTTT. Protein: CARGRVTSSTDTQYF.

The chain carries TRBV25-1 and TRBJ2-1; D may match TRBD1 or TRBD2 (5 bases each). Trimming took 3 bases from V and 6 from J, leaving 15 bases between them. Looked up from germline, CDR1 is MGHDK and CDR2 is SYGVNS. This CDR3 comprises 15 residues. In DNA form, the CDR3 reads TGTGCCAGCAGTGATGGGGGACCGGCATCCAATGAGCAGTTCTTC. It specifies CASSDGGPASNEQFF.

A few counts support this clonotype. The chain carries TRBV6-2 or TRBV6-3 and TRBJ2-7; TRBD1 might be the D (6 bases). The V and J ends lost 6 bases and 4 bases respectively, with 19 bases between them. The CDR3 runs to 15 residues. Germline CDR1 and CDR2: MNHEY and SVGEGT. The CDR3 DNA reads TGTGCCAGCAGCCCCCGTACCGGACAGCCTTACGAGCAGTACTTC. Amino acid sequence: CASSPRTGQPYEQYF.

The sample holds one count of this clonotype. This chain links TRBV6-6 with TRBJ1-2, with D perhaps TRBD1 (5 bases). CDR3 length equals 14 residues. Trimming pared 0 bases from V and 3 bases from J, leaving 8 bases between. Germline assignment: CDR1 MNHNY and CDR2 SVGAGI (reference sequence). CDR3 nucleotide sequence: TGTGCCAGCAGTTACTCGAGAGGGGACTATGGCTACACCTTC. Translation gives CASSYSRGDYGYTF.

The V and J genes are TRBV14 and TRBJ2-1; no clear D gene. In germline, CDR1 is SGHDN, CDR2 FVKESK. The V end was cut by 1 base, the J end by 9 bases, with 13 bases between. This CDR3 comprises 14 residues. The CDR3 loop is CASSQARGRSEQFF. The DNA for the CDR3 is TGTGCCAGCAGCCAAGCTCGAGGAAGGAGTGAGCAGTTCTTC.

The CDR3 spells CASSLRGEKLFF. The CDR3 nucleotides are TGTGCCAGCAGCTTGCGGGGAGAGAAACTGTTTTTT. This chain links TRBV5-6 with TRBJ1-4, with no clear D. The germline V gene encodes CDR1 SGHDT and CDR2 YYEEEE. The CDR3 totals 12 residues. Trimming shortened V by 1 base and J by 11 bases, and 9 bases separated the two germline ends.

The J gene is TRBJ1-2, the V gene TRBV6-6; D uncertain. Germline V gene data show CDR1 as MNHNY and CDR2 as SVGAGI (reference sequence). V dropped 2 bases and J dropped 8 bases, with 12 bases sitting between them. CDR3 length equals 13 residues. CDR3 loop: CASSYKEGVGYTF. The CDR3 DNA reads TGTGCCAGCAGTTACAAAGAGGGCGTGGGCTACACCTTC.

This sequence joins TRBV4-2 and TRBJ1-1; tentative D call: TRBD1 (5 bases). CDR1 is LGHNA and CDR2 is YNFKEQ in the germline V gene. The ends were cut back, 3 bases at V and 5 bases at J, with 16 bases in the middle. The CDR3 spans 15 residues. The CDR3 sequence is CASSQEPGGGTEAFF. In DNA form, the CDR3 reads TGTGCCAGCAGCCAGGAACCCGGGGGTGGAACTGAAGCTTTCTTT.

Only a few counts were recorded for this clonotype. V is TRBV10-3 and J is TRBJ1-1; perhaps TRBD1 as D (5 bases). Germline CDR1 ENHRY, CDR2 SYGVKD. Trimming left V 6 bases short and J 5 bases short, with 16 bases between. CDR3 length: 14 amino acids. The CDR3 is CAISEAGPRTEAFF. CDR3 bases: TGTGCCATCAGCGAAGCGGGACCTAGGACTGAAGCTTTCTTT.

This clonotype was observed at least ten times. The J gene is TRBJ2-5, the V gene TRBV4-3; D unclear. The CDR3 length is 18 residues. V lost 1 base and J 0 bases, leaving 18 bases between the germline ends. Germline V lookup: CDR1 LGHNA, CDR2 YSLEER. As DNA, the CDR3 is TGCGCCAGCAGCCAAGGGCGCGGTCCAGCCCCATACCAAGAGACCCAGTACTTC. Amino acid sequence: CASSQGRGPAPYQETQYF.

The rearrangement links TRBV18 to TRBJ1-2; tentatively, D is TRBD1 (5 bases). V lost 5 bases, J lost 6 bases, and 16 bases lay in between. In germline, CDR1 is KGHSH, CDR2 LQKENI. The CDR3 contains 14 residues. CDR3 in amino acids: CASSTTGRADGYTF. As DNA, the CDR3 is TGTGCCAGCTCAACCACCGGCAGGGCTGATGGCTACACCTTC.

Only a few counts were recorded for this clonotype. This chain links TRBV6-1 with TRBJ2-7; 8 bases align to TRBD1. V shed 6 bases, J shed 0 bases, and the junction held 7 bases outside the gene matches. The CDR3 totals 15 residues. Germline-derived CDR1 and CDR2 are MNHNS and SASEGT. CDR3 DNA sequence: TGTGCCAGCAGAGCCGACAGGGGAAGCTCCTACGAGCAGTACTTC. Translated: CASRADRGSSYEQYF.

The J gene is TRBJ2-3, the V gene TRBV20-1, with 8 positions matching TRBD1. The V segment lost 7 bases and the J segment 1 base; nucleotides outside the gene matches: 7. The germline gives CDR1 DFQATT, CDR2 SNEGSKA (reference sequence). The CDR3 loop spans 14 amino acids. DNA for the CDR3: TGCAGTGTCGAACCGGGACAGGGCACAGATACGCAGTATTTT. This gives the protein CSVEPGQGTDTQYF.

The chain joins TRBV30 to TRBJ2-7; tentatively, D is TRBD1 or TRBD2 (6 bases each). Deletions cut 2 bases from V and 3 bases from J, with 17 bases between. Germline assignment: CDR1 GTSNPN and CDR2 SVGIG (reference sequence). The CDR3 spans 15 residues. The CDR3 sequence is CAWSSGRTAGYEQYF. CDR3 nucleotide sequence: TGTGCCTGGAGTTCGGGGAGGACAGCAGGCTACGAGCAGTACTTC.

V is TRBV6-1 and J is TRBJ2-1, with TRBD2 identical over 8 bases. This CDR3 region has 15 residues. Unmatched junction bases numbered 4, after V lost 6 bases and J lost 0 bases. Per the germline V gene, CDR1 is MNHNS and CDR2 is SASEGT. CDR3 coding DNA: TGTGCCAGCAGCGTAGCGGGGTTCTCCTACAATGAGCAGTTCTTC. Residues: CASSVAGFSYNEQFF.